This passage covers 24 T cell receptor beta chains from one sample sequenced in a study of shared T cell receptors in the human thymus. Only in-frame clones appear in the TCRdb table, and some are missing; sequencing was by immunoSEQ multiplex PCR. This sample has hundreds of thousands of clones; 75% to 80% occur once, and the top ten carry roughly 0.013%. This sample was also put to use in a study of human thymus T cells.

Material: thymocytes. The origin of the receptors is a boy under two years old with a congenital heart defect.

Of note for this clone: Other DNA variants within this sample encode the same CDR3. The CDR3 protein is CASSLGQGGDYGYTF. In DNA, the CDR3 is TGTGCCAGCAGCTTGGGACAGGGCGGGGACTATGGCTACACCTTC. The chain uses TRBV5-6 and TRBJ1-2; TRBD1 agrees at 7 bases. Germline CDR1 and CDR2: SGHDT and YYEEEE. Unmatched junction bases numbered 5, after V lost 0 bases and J lost 3 bases. The CDR3 spans 15 residues. Variable domain in full (rest from reference TRBV5-6 and TRBJ1-2): DAGVTQSPTHLIKTRGQQVTLRCSPKSGHDTVSWYQQALGQGPQFIFQYYEEEERQRGNFPDRFSGHQFPNYSSELNVNALLLGDSALYLCASSLGQGGDYGYTFGSGTRLTVV.

The chain recombines TRBV9 with TRBJ1-5, with D possibly TRBD1 on 5 matching bases. CDR3 size: 14 residues. Trimming shortened V by 4 bases and J by 0 bases, and 8 bases separated the two germline ends. Germline CDR1 is SGDLS and CDR2 is YYNGEE. The CDR3 DNA reads as TGTGCCAGCAGCCAGGGCGGTAGCAATCAGCCCCAGCATTTT. Its protein is CASSQGGSNQPQHF. The whole variable domain, filled in from reference TRBV9 and TRBJ1-5, reads DSGVTQTPKHLITATGQRVTLRCSPRSGDLSVYWYQQSLDQGLQFLIQYYNGEERAKGNILERFSAQQFPDLHSELNLSSLELGDSALYFCASSQGGSNQPQHFGDGTRLSIL.

The chain employs TRBV20-1 and TRBJ2-5; unclear D gene. The V gene lost 6 bases and the J gene lost 7 bases, with 12 bases spanning the gap. The CDR3 spans 11 residues. The germline V gene has CDR1 DFQATT and CDR2 SNEGSKA (reference sequence). CDR3 sequence reads: CSAALHGTQYF. The CDR3 DNA follows: TGCAGTGCGGCACTACACGGGACCCAGTACTTC.

The genes are TRBV28 and TRBJ1-5, with D maybe TRBD1 (5 bases). V shed 3 bases and J shed 7 bases, with 13 bases lying between them. CDR3 length: 14 residues. CDR1 and CDR2 from the germline V gene are MDHEN and SYDVKM. Here the CDR3 reads CASSFLQGGQPQHF. As DNA, the CDR3 is TGTGCCAGCAGTTTTCTTCAGGGAGGGCAGCCCCAGCATTTT.

V is TRBV4-1 and J is TRBJ1-1; D might be TRBD1 (6 bases). The CDR3 runs to 20 residues. The V gene's germline CDR1 is MGHRA and CDR2 YSYEKL. V was shortened by 0 bases and J by 3 bases, with 26 bases between the two germline ends. In DNA form, the CDR3 reads TGCGCCAGCAGCCAAGAATCAGGGGAGCCCGCAAAGCGTAAAGACACTGAAGCTTTCTTT. Translated, it gives CASSQESGEPAKRKDTEAFF.

The CDR3 coding sequence is TGTGCCAGCGTAGAGGGTTCCAATGAGCAGTTCTTC. It translates to CASVEGSNEQFF. The rearrangement joins TRBV21-1 to TRBJ2-1; TRBD2, the table's D call, lacks a check against the DNA. TRBV21-1 is an annotated pseudogene. The CDR3 is 12 residues long.

This chain links TRBV5-6 with TRBJ2-1; 10 bases align to TRBD2. The CDR3 totals 16 residues. With V trimmed by 2 bases and J by 4 bases, 6 bases remained unmatched. Per the germline V gene, CDR1 is SGHDT and CDR2 is YYEEEE. The CDR3 region has the DNA TGTGCCAGCAGCTTCAGCGGACTAGCGGTTTACAATGAGCAGTTCTTC. This codes for CASSFSGLAVYNEQFF.

This chain connects TRBV7-9 to TRBJ2-1, with 12 bases aligning to TRBD2. The V gene's germline CDR1 is SEHNR and CDR2 FQNEAQ (reference sequence). Losses at the gene ends were 7 bases for V and 7 bases for J; bases not matched to a gene: 14. The CDR3 is 17 residues long. DNA for the CDR3: TGTGCCAGCACCCTATTCCCTCTAGCGGGGGGGAGGAATGAGCAGTTCTTC. This encodes CASTLFPLAGGRNEQFF. Filled out from reference TRBV7-9 and TRBJ2-1, the complete variable domain reads DTGVSQNPRHKITKRGQNVTFRCDPISEHNRLYWYRQTLGQGPEFLTYFQNEAQLEKSRLLSDRFSAERPKGSFSTLEIQRTEQGDSAMYLCASTLFPLAGGRNEQFFGPGTRLTVL.

The CDR3 nucleotides read TGTGCCAGCAGCCCAGAAGAACAAACAGATAGCAATCAGCCCCAGCATTTT. It yields the protein CASSPEEQTDSNQPQHF. The chain employs TRBV7-8 and TRBJ1-5, with D unclear. This CDR3 has 17 residues. V was pared by 5 bases and J by 0 bases, with 17 bases between. Germline assignment: CDR1 SGHVS and CDR2 FQNEAQ.

The chain employs TRBV11-3 and TRBJ2-2; 8 nucleotides line up with TRBD2. CDR1 and CDR2 (germline): SGHNT, YENEEA. Unmatched junction bases numbered 13, after V lost 5 bases and J lost 2 bases. CDR3 length equals 18 residues. As DNA, the CDR3 is TGTGCCAGCAGCCCGACGGCAGCGGGAGTGGGTAACACCGGGGAGCTGTTTTTT. Translating gives CASSPTAAGVGNTGELFF. Full variable domain (outside the CDR3, taken from reference TRBV11-3 and TRBJ2-2): EAGVVQSPRYKIIEKKQPVAFWCNPISGHNTLYWYLQNLGQGPELLIRYENEEAVDDSQLPKDRFSAERLKGVDSTLKIQPAELGDSAVYLCASSPTAAGVGNTGELFFGEGSRLTVL.

The V and J genes are TRBV28 and TRBJ2-1; 9 nucleotides line up with TRBD1. CDR1 MDHEN and CDR2 SYDVKM come from the germline V gene. V dropped 6 bases and J dropped 3; count of bases not matched to a gene: 9. This CDR3 region has 16 residues. Here the CDR3 DNA reads TGTGCCAGCAGACACAAGGGGACAGGGATCTACAATGAGCAGTTCTTC. It translates to CASRHKGTGIYNEQFF.

This clone was counted once. The V and J genes are TRBV7-3 and TRBJ2-3, with 8 bases identical to TRBD2. CDR1 is SGHTA, CDR2 FQGTGA, per germline. CDR3 length: 15 residues. Unmatched junction bases numbered 9, after V lost 4 bases and J lost 6 bases. The CDR3, as DNA: TGTGCCAGCAGCTCATCGGGGGGGCTTGGGGATACGCAGTATTTT. Amino acids: CASSSSGGLGDTQYF. Supplemented by reference TRBV7-3 and TRBJ2-3, the full variable domain reads GAGVSQTPSNKVTEKGKYVELRCDPISGHTALYWYRQSLGQGPEFLIYFQGTGAADDSGLPNDRFFAVRPEGSVSTLKIQRTERGDSAVYLCASSSSGGLGDTQYFGPGTRLTVL.

CDR3 coding DNA: TGTGCCAGCAGCTTGGTTTGGCTAGCGCCATACAATGAGCAGTTCTTC. Encoded protein: CASSLVWLAPYNEQFF. The rearrangement uses TRBV5-5 and TRBJ2-1; weak D call: TRBD2 (6 bases). V lost 0 bases to trimming and J lost 4 bases, with 14 bases between them. Germline-derived CDR1 and CDR2 are SGHKS and YYEKEE (reference sequence). The CDR3 loop spans 16 amino acids.

The chain is built from TRBV4-3 and TRBJ2-5; 9 bases match TRBD1. The DNA matches TRBJ2-7 better at its end, which makes the J call doubtful. Germline loops: CDR1 LGHNA, CDR2 YSLEER. The CDR3 length is 17 residues. The CDR3 DNA reads as TGCGCCAGCAGCCAAGAGGCGGGACAGGGTTTCTCCTACGAGCAGTACTTC. It yields the protein CASSQEAGQGFSYEQYF.

The chain employs TRBV7-8 and TRBJ2-7, with 8 bases identical to TRBD1. The CDR3 has 18 residues. V lost 6 bases to trimming and J lost 3 bases; unmatched junction nucleotides: 19. Germline values: CDR1 SGHVS, CDR2 FQNEAQ. The CDR3 DNA is TGTGCCAGCAGGCATTACGATTCTCACGGGACAGGATACTACGAGCAGTACTTC. This sequence encodes CASRHYDSHGTGYYEQYF.

The chain recombines TRBV4-3 with TRBJ2-6; 15 bases are a match to TRBD2. V was pared by 4 bases and J by 4 bases, with 8 bases of the junction left unmatched. The CDR3 covers 19 residues. In germline, CDR1 is LGHNA, CDR2 YSLEER. CDR3 nucleotides: TGCGCCAGCAGCCCCGGGACTAGCGGGAGGTCATCGGGGGCCAACGTCCTGACTTTC. The encoded protein is CASSPGTSGRSSGANVLTF.

The genes are TRBV15 and TRBJ2-5; 11 bases map to TRBD2. Germline V gene data show CDR1 as LNHNV and CDR2 as YYDKDF (reference sequence). With V trimmed by 5 bases and J by 5 bases, 16 bases remained unmatched. The length of the CDR3 is 18 residues. Here the CDR3 reads CATSRVAGGPDPGETQYF. CDR3 sequence (DNA): TGTGCCACCAGCCGAGTAGCGGGAGGGCCAGATCCAGGGGAGACCCAGTACTTC. Full variable domain (outside the CDR3, taken from reference TRBV15 and TRBJ2-5): DAMVIQNPRYQVTQFGKPVTLSCSQTLNHNVMYWYQQKSSQAPKLLFHYYDKDFNNEADTPDNFQSRRPNTSFCFLDIRSPGLGDTAMYLCATSRVAGGPDPGETQYFGPGTRLLVL.

This clone showed up just a few times. The rearrangement links TRBV19 to TRBJ2-7, with 10 bases fitting TRBD1. Trimming cost V 5 bases and J 3 bases; bases outside gene matches: 10. The CDR3 sequence is 16 residues long. Per the germline V gene, CDR1 is LNHDA and CDR2 is SQIVND (reference sequence). The CDR3 DNA reads as TGTGCCAGTAGTCTGCGACAGGGGGCAGTTCTCTACGAGCAGTACTTC. Translation: CASSLRQGAVLYEQYF.

The rearrangement links TRBV19 to TRBJ1-5; TRBD1 aligns across 7 bases. The CDR3 covers 15 residues. The trim removed 5 bases at V and 5 bases at J, leaving 9 bases unmatched. Germline CDR1 and CDR2: LNHDA and SQIVND (reference sequence). The CDR3 reads CASSASGGSDQPQHF. The CDR3 region has the DNA TGTGCCAGTAGTGCGTCAGGGGGTTCGGATCAGCCCCAGCATTTT.

The chain uses TRBV28 and TRBJ2-2; 8 positions match TRBD1. CDR3 length: 15 residues. Germline CDR1 and CDR2: MDHEN and SYDVKM. V shed 3 bases, J shed 5 bases, and the junction held 5 bases outside the gene matches. CDR3 bases: TGTGCCAGCAGTTTTGACCAGGGGGCAACCGGGGAGCTGTTTTTT. Its translation is CASSFDQGATGELFF.

This clone was seen more than once but under ten times. This chain uses TRBV4-2 with TRBJ2-3; no definite D call. Germline V lookup: CDR1 LGHNA, CDR2 YNFKEQ. The V end was cut by 1 base, the J end by 2 bases, with 7 bases between. The CDR3 length is 14 residues. The CDR3: CASSQVRVTDTQYF. The CDR3 DNA reads as TGTGCCAGCAGCCAAGTCCGGGTCACAGATACGCAGTATTTT.

The genes are TRBV6-1 and TRBJ2-7; D gene unclear. Germline lookup yields CDR1 MNHNS and CDR2 SASEGT. V was pared by 3 bases and J by 0 bases, with 12 bases between. This CDR3 has 15 amino acids. In DNA, the CDR3 is TGTGCCAGCAGTGAGCCTCTAGATTACTCCTACGAGCAGTACTTC. This codes for CASSEPLDYSYEQYF.

The rearrangement uses TRBV19 and TRBJ2-7; D is unclear. In germline, CDR1 is LNHDA, CDR2 SQIVND (reference sequence). Deletions cut 3 bases from V and 3 bases from J, with 9 bases between. The CDR3 totals 13 residues. The CDR3 nucleotides read TGTGCCAGTAGTATTCGGCACTACTACGAGCAGTACTTC. Translating it yields CASSIRHYYEQYF.

This clone is a singleton in its sample. The rearrangement joins TRBV15 to TRBJ2-7, with 8 bases that match TRBD1. The germline CDR1 and CDR2 sequences are LNHNV and YYDKDF (reference sequence). V lost 7 bases to trimming and J lost 6 bases; unmatched junction nucleotides: 11. The CDR3 totals 14 residues. CDR3 sequence reads: CATIETRGQREQYF. The CDR3 nucleotides read TGTGCCACCATCGAAACCAGGGGGCAGCGCGAGCAGTACTTC.